Listed here is a single T cell receptor (beta chain). What it binds is unknown. This sample is part of a study of CD8 T cells in ankylosing spondylitis. Quantitative molecular-barcoded 5'-RACE generated the TCR beta libraries. A single record per CDR3 protein comes from TCRdb applying MiXCR to the 5' RACE reads. Of a few hundred thousand distinct CDR3 sequences listed, 18% are singletons. The CDR3 sequence is 16 residues long. The germline CDR1 and CDR2 sequences are SGHRS and YFSETQ. V was pared by 4 bases and J by 0 bases, with 13 bases between. Broader study findings: A TCR beta motif of about 8 highly homologous variants appeared characteristic of ankylosing spondylitis blood.

The specimen sequenced was blood, either unsorted or a sorted T cell fraction (not recorded which). The receptor was isolated from a male donor with ankylosing spondylitis. The chain employs TRBV5-1 and TRBJ2-2, with D perhaps matching TRBD2 (6 bases). The DNA for the CDR3 is TGCGCCAGCAGCATCTCCGGGAGAGCGAACACCGGGGAGCTGTTTTTT. Amino acids: CASSISGRANTGELFF.